This TCR beta chain was sequenced for a study of cytomegalovirus exposure and HLA in healthy donors. Findings and limits, study-wide: Sequencing depth roughly uniform across donors was assumed in presence/absence analyses. Prior analysis indicated that the majority of TCR beta V segments exhibited productivity approximately 90% or approximately 30% of the time. The authors later linked a missense DCLRE1C variant to TCR beta V- and J-gene trimming.

Samples came from healthy bone marrow donors. To note about this clone: Its specificity is not known.

Germline V lookup: CDR1 LNHNV, CDR2 YYDKDF (reference sequence). This CDR3 contains 14 residues. Trimming removed 0 bases from V and 4 bases from J, with 7 bases in between. The PCR ran on 60 Vbeta and 13 Jbeta primers. Sequencing was performed with immunoSEQ multiplex PCR; in TCRdb, only in-frame clones are kept and a portion is missing. Of roughly 170,000 clones detected, just under 80% appear once; the ten largest clones hold about 1.3%. The chain uses TRBV15 and TRBJ1-5; the D is unclear. The sample comprised PBMCs. This clonotype was obtained from a man aged 30 to 45 in good health and CMV-seronegative. The CDR3 DNA reads as TGTGCCACCAGCAGAGATCGAGGGAATCAGCCCCAGCATTTT. Amino acids: CATSRDRGNQPQHF.